This passage covers 8 T cell receptor beta chains from one sample sequenced in a study of CD8 T cells in Susac syndrome. RNA in amounts of roughly 0.5 to 1 ug was reverse transcribed with random hexamers. From the immunoSEQ multiplex PCR reads, TCRdb called clonotypes with MiXCR, one entry per CDR3 protein. The repertoire holds over 150,000 distinct CDR3 sequences, with approximately 94% as singletons. Source material: CD4+ T cells from PBMCs. The receptors shown here come from a human donor with Susac syndrome.

This chain connects TRBV6-2 or TRBV6-3 to TRBJ2-7; weak D call: TRBD1 (5 bases). Germline CDR1 MNHEY, CDR2 SVGEGT. V was cut by 8 bases and J by 3 bases, with 11 bases left in between. The CDR3 spans 12 residues. The CDR3, as DNA: TGTGCCAGCGGAAGACAGATCTACGAGCAGTACTTC. Protein sequence: CASGRQIYEQYF.

This clonotype was seen only once. The chain uses TRBV30 and TRBJ1-5; D is unresolved. The CDR3 contains 13 residues. V lost 0 bases, J lost 5 bases, and 8 bases lay in between. Germline assignment: CDR1 GTSNPN and CDR2 SVGIG (reference sequence). The CDR3 sequence: CAWSVERYQPQHF. CDR3 DNA: TGTGCCTGGAGTGTTGAGAGATATCAGCCCCAGCATTTT.

This chain links TRBV3-1 with TRBJ1-6; the D gene is possibly TRBD1 (6 bases). This CDR3 has 17 amino acids. Per the germline V gene, CDR1 is LGHDT and CDR2 is YNNKEL (reference sequence). The V and J ends lost 3 bases and 0 bases respectively, with 12 bases between them. The CDR3 spells CASSQTGPGSYNSPLHF. The CDR3 region has the DNA TGTGCCAGCAGCCAGACAGGTCCGGGCTCCTATAATTCACCCCTCCACTTT.

The chain links TRBV4-2 to TRBJ2-3; D ambiguous. The CDR3 is 12 residues long. Germline assignment: CDR1 LGHNA and CDR2 YNFKEQ. The V end was cut by 0 bases, the J end by 7 bases, with 5 bases between. The CDR3 coding sequence is TGTGCCAGCAGCCAAGATTTCTATACGCAGTATTTT. Translation gives CASSQDFYTQYF.

V usage is TRBV7-2 and J usage is TRBJ1-5, with TRBD1 identical over 7 bases. The length of the CDR3 is 16 residues. With V trimmed by 0 bases and J by 7 bases, 9 bases remained unmatched. Germline CDR1 reads SGHTA; CDR2 reads FQGNSA. Here the CDR3 DNA reads TGTGCCAGCAGCTTAGCGCCCCGACAGGGTGGCCAGCCCCAGCATTTT. This sequence encodes CASSLAPRQGGQPQHF. The full variable domain, with the rest looked up from reference TRBV7-2 and TRBJ1-5, is GAGVSQSPSNKVTEKGKDVELRCDPISGHTALYWYRQSLGQGLEFLIYFQGNSAPDKSGLPSDRFSAERTGGSVSTLTIQRTQQEDSAVYLCASSLAPRQGGQPQHFGDGTRLSIL.

The chain combines TRBV29-1 with TRBJ2-7; a possible D gene is TRBD2 (6 bases). This CDR3 region has 13 residues. Germline-derived CDR1 and CDR2 are SQVTM and ANQGSEA. V was shortened by 6 bases and J by 2 bases, with 14 bases between the two germline ends. Written as DNA, the CDR3 is TGCAGCGTAAGGCAAAGGGAGGCCTACGAGCAGTACTTC. Translated, it gives CSVRQREAYEQYF.

The count of this clonotype is one. The chain carries TRBV9 and TRBJ1-1; 7 bases match TRBD1. V was clipped by 5 bases and J by 4 bases; unmatched bases: 8. The CDR3 is 14 residues long. Germline CDR1 is SGDLS and CDR2 is YYNGEE. The CDR3 coding sequence is TGTGCCAGCAGTGAGGGGGCGGCGACCACTGAAGCTTTCTTT. This codes for CASSEGAATTEAFF.

The chain recombines TRBV6-1 with TRBJ2-3; TRBD2 might be the D (6 bases). Trimming pared 7 bases from V and 9 bases from J, leaving 14 bases between. Germline V CDR1 and CDR2: MNHNS, SASEGT. The CDR3 is 12 amino acids. In DNA form, the CDR3 reads TGTGCCAGCACCGAGGGTGGAGGGACGCAGTATTTT. Amino acid sequence: CASTEGGGTQYF.